This is a list of T cell receptor beta chains from one sample in a study of CD8 T cell repertoires and HIV-1 epitope variants. These receptors have no known antigen. Sequencing was performed with immunoSEQ multiplex PCR; in TCRdb, only in-frame clones are kept and a portion is missing. This repertoire shows 6,000 or so clones, 66% found once; its top ten account for 40% to 45%. The sample consisted of cultured CD8+ T cells derived from PBMCs. The receptors were gathered from a male donor with HIV. Both conserved end residues are part of each CDR3. The D gene is left open where the match is weak. Clone size is not always given. Where it is, it says once, few, many or a class for expanded clones.

V	length	D	J	size	CDR3	DNA
TRBV7-9	14	NA	TRBJ2-7	NA	CASSPRGVLDEQYF	TGTGCCAGCAGCCCCAGAGGTGTCTTGGACGAGCAGTACTTC
TRBV6-5	13	NA	TRBJ1-5	NA	CASSEARNQPQHF	TGTGCCAGCAGTGAAGCCAGGAATCAGCCCCAGCATTTT
TRBV4-2	15	NA	TRBJ2-2	NA	CASSPSATTTGELFF	TGTGCCAGCAGCCCTTCAGCGACGACAACCGGGGAGCTGTTTTTT
TRBV19	15	NA	TRBJ2-1	once	CASSIWGATYNEQFF	TGTGCCAGTAGTATCTGGGGGGCCACCTACAATGAGCAGTTCTTC
TRBV30	17	NA	TRBJ1-6	NA	CAWRVPGGPRGNSPLHF	TGTGCCTGGAGGGTGCCAGGCGGGCCTCGTGGGAATTCACCCCTCCACTTT
TRBV28	13	TRBD2	TRBJ2-5	once	CASTLAVQETQYF	TGTGCCAGCACCCTAGCGGTCCAAGAGACCCAGTACTTC
TRBV2	13	NA	TRBJ1-1	NA	CASKGPMNTEAFF	TGTGCCAGCAAGGGTCCCATGAACACTGAAGCTTTCTTT
TRBV5-1	16	NA	TRBJ2-5	NA	CASSLEGTTLQETQYF	TGCGCCAGCAGCTTGGAAGGGACAACCCTCCAAGAGACCCAGTACTTC
TRBV5-4	13	NA	TRBJ2-2	few	CASSFLGPGELFF	TGTGCCAGCAGCTTCCTCGGCCCCGGGGAGCTGTTTTTT
TRBV30	13	NA	TRBJ1-1	once	CAWSVRGIGEAFF	TGTGCCTGGAGTGTACGAGGTATTGGTGAAGCTTTCTTT
TRBV4-1	17	TRBD2	TRBJ2-3	NA	CASSQDPLAGSTDTQYF	TGCGCCAGCAGCCAAGATCCCCTAGCGGGGTCCACAGATACGCAGTATTTT
TRBV14	14	NA	TRBJ2-3	NA	CASSPPSRQGTQYF	TGTGCCAGCAGCCCGCCCTCCAGGCAGGGTACGCAGTATTTT
TRBV4-1	15	NA	TRBJ1-2	NA	CASSQSRGLNYGYTF	TGCGCCAGCAGCCAGTCGCGGGGGCTGAACTATGGCTACACCTTC
TRBV7-9	15	TRBD1	TRBJ2-5	NA	CASSSDRASKKTQYF	TGTGCCAGCAGCTCGGACAGGGCATCAAAAAAGACCCAGTACTTC
TRBV27	13	NA	TRBJ2-1	once	CASREEGFNEQFF	TGTGCCAGCAGAGAAGAGGGGTTTAATGAGCAGTTCTTC
TRBV27	15	NA	TRBJ2-1	NA	CASSFPGVSYNEQFF	TGTGCCAGCAGTTTCCCAGGTGTCTCCTACAATGAGCAGTTCTTC
TRBV19	14	TRBD1	TRBJ2-5	NA	CASSGTGATETQYF	TGTGCCAGTAGCGGGACAGGGGCGACGGAGACCCAGTACTTC
TRBV2	13	NA	TRBJ1-1	NA	CASSDGGRTEAFF	TGTGCCAGCAGTGATGGGGGTAGGACTGAAGCTTTCTTT
TRBV28	12	NA	TRBJ2-1	NA	CASSLGLNEQFF	TGTGCCAGCAGTTTGGGGTTAAATGAGCAGTTCTTC
TRBV4-1	16	NA	TRBJ2-1	NA	CASSQVGSGSYNEQFF	TGCGCCAGCAGCCAAGTCGGGTCCGGCTCCTACAATGAGCAGTTCTTC
TRBV5-4	16	TRBD2	TRBJ2-5	once	CASRPDFSGGAETQYF	TGTGCCAGCAGACCGGATTTCAGCGGGGGGGCAGAGACCCAGTACTTC
TRBV27	14	TRBD1	TRBJ1-2	NA	CASSLDRANYGYTF	TGTGCCAGCAGCTTGGACAGGGCTAACTATGGCTACACCTTC
TRBV7-9	12	NA	TRBJ2-1	NA	CASSLTSDEQFF	TGTGCCAGCAGCTTGACCAGCGATGAGCAGTTCTTC
TRBV11-1	16	TRBD2	TRBJ2-1	NA	CASSLAWVAGGNEQFF	TGTGCCAGCAGCTTAGCGTGGGTAGCGGGAGGTAATGAGCAGTTCTTC
TRBV10-2	14	NA	TRBJ2-1	NA	CASTSEGSYNEQFF	TGCGCCAGCACCTCCGAGGGGTCCTACAATGAGCAGTTCTTC
TRBV5-4	15	NA	TRBJ1-1	NA	CASSLGQRGGTEAFF	TGTGCCAGCAGCTTGGGGCAGAGGGGTGGCACTGAAGCTTTCTTT
TRBV6-5	16	TRBD2	TRBJ2-1	once	CASSYSPSGGRNEQFF	TGTGCCAGCAGTTACTCGCCTAGCGGGGGACGCAATGAGCAGTTCTTC
TRBV7-2	15	TRBD1	TRBJ1-2	NA	CASSSYRGPDYGYTF	TGTGCCAGCAGCTCCTACAGGGGGCCTGACTATGGCTACACCTTC
TRBV28	16	TRBD1	TRBJ1-1	NA	CASSPWTGGADTEAFF	TGTGCCAGCAGTCCCTGGACAGGGGGCGCGGACACTGAAGCTTTCTTT
TRBV28	13	NA	TRBJ2-2	NA	CASRGGNTGELFF	TGTGCCAGCAGGGGGGGGAACACCGGGGAGCTGTTTTTT
TRBV6-5	13	TRBD1	TRBJ2-7	NA	CASTRTGTGEQYF	TGTGCCAGCACCAGGACAGGGACCGGCGAGCAGTACTTC
TRBV4-3	14	TRBD2	TRBJ2-7	NA	CASSQAAGVYEQYF	TGCGCCAGCAGCCAAGCAGCGGGGGTCTACGAGCAGTACTTC
TRBV30	13	NA	TRBJ1-1	once	CATRGQPNTEAFF	TGTGCCACCCGGGGACAACCGAACACTGAAGCTTTCTTT
TRBV5-1	15	NA	TRBJ1-1	NA	CASSLALGAGTEAFF	TGCGCCAGCAGCTTGGCTCTGGGGGCAGGCACTGAAGCTTTCTTT
TRBV28	14	NA	TRBJ1-5	few	CASSPSSSNQPQHF	TGTGCCAGCAGTCCCTCGAGTAGCAATCAGCCCCAGCATTTT
TRBV10-1	13	NA	TRBJ2-7	NA	CASSESRDYEQYF	TGCGCCAGCAGTGAGTCGAGGGACTACGAGCAGTACTTC
TRBV5-1	15	NA	TRBJ1-2	NA	CASSLEAGVVYGYTF	TGCGCCAGCAGCTTGGAGGCAGGGGTAGTCTATGGCTACACCTTC
TRBV6-1	12	TRBD1	TRBJ1-5	once	CATGQGGQPQHF	TGTGCCACAGGACAGGGCGGCCAGCCCCAGCATTTT
TRBV29-1	13	TRBD1	TRBJ2-2	NA	CSVRTGGTGELFF	TGCAGCGTTAGGACAGGGGGCACCGGGGAGCTGTTTTTT
TRBV28	13	NA	TRBJ1-4	NA	CASMPGHRAKLFF	TGTGCCAGCATGCCGGGCCACAGGGCAAAACTGTTTTTT
TRBV7-9	16	NA	TRBJ2-1	NA	CASSLVGGNTYNEQFF	TGTGCCAGCAGCTTAGTCGGCGGGAACACCTACAATGAGCAGTTCTTC
TRBV10-3	14	TRBD1	TRBJ1-2	once	CAIRSTGESYGYTF	TGTGCCATCCGTTCGACAGGGGAAAGCTATGGCTACACCTTC
TRBV13	19	TRBD2	TRBJ2-1	NA	CASSPPGTSGGEDYNEQFF	TGTGCCAGCAGCCCGCCCGGGACTAGCGGGGGAGAAGACTACAATGAGCAGTTCTTC
TRBV9	14	TRBD2	TRBJ2-3	once	CASSGTSGTDTQYF	TGTGCCAGCAGCGGGACTAGCGGCACAGATACGCAGTATTTT
TRBV7-8	17	NA	TRBJ2-1	NA	CASSLDGVDGIYNEQFF	TGTGCCAGCAGCTTAGATGGGGTAGACGGAATCTACAATGAGCAGTTCTTC
TRBV2	13	NA	TRBJ2-1	medium-sized	CASRSLDSPEQFF	TGTGCCAGTCGGTCCCTGGACTCACCCGAGCAGTTCTTC
TRBV9	13	NA	TRBJ2-7	NA	CASSPSHSYEQYF	TGTGCCAGCAGCCCGAGTCACAGCTACGAGCAGTACTTC
TRBV28	12	NA	TRBJ2-7	NA	CASSFRGREQYF	TGTGCCAGCAGTTTCCGAGGTCGCGAGCAGTACTTC
TRBV5-8	16	NA	TRBJ2-5	NA	CASSPGVRSYQETQYF	TGTGCCAGCAGCCCGGGGGTCAGGTCGTACCAAGAGACCCAGTACTTC